This T cell receptor beta chain was recovered during a study of T cells in Graves' hyperthyroidism and ophthalmopathy (dated by TCRdb to between 2018 and 2021). About the full investigation: TCR V-J signatures able to tell the groups apart were searched for in a discovery cohort of some 97 patients, of whom roughly 42 had Graves' ophthalmopathy and 55 to 65 had stable Graves' hyperthyroidism. An independent validation cohort of around 19 hyperthyroidism patients and about 15 patients who later progressed to ophthalmopathy tested prospective prediction of ophthalmopathy. For training and testing, the 110 or so patients in the discovery cohort were randomly divided in a 7:3 ratio. The study also compared thyroid tissue and blood T-cell repertoires from a handful of Graves' hyperthyroidism patients. Following sampling, methimazole starting at 30 mg daily was given to hyperthyroidism patients, and high-dose intravenous methylprednisolone was given to ophthalmopathy patients. TCR Vbeta CDR3 sequencing of approximately 140 peripheral blood samples (fewer than 45 ophthalmopathy, about 75 hyperthyroidism and roughly 17 progressor patients) is reported in the paper.

TCR beta CDR3 regions were amplified from RNA transcripts. The TCR CDR3 was subjected to a first round of RT-PCR using the HTBI primer set and the Qiagen OneStep RT-PCR kit. The libraries were constructed in a second round of multiplex PCR and then size-selected and purified. Paired-end sequencing of the libraries was performed with 100 bp reads on an Illumina HiSeq2000. Concerning the study's data processing: SOAPnuke was used to process the raw data, removing reads that contained adapters or uncalled bases, had a mean Phred below 15, or lacked an exact match to the constant primer or identifier. High-quality paired reads were merged using COPE v1.2.5, and each unique nucleotide sequence was defined as a clonotype. MiTCR v1.1 was used to align the clonotypes against IMGT TRBV, TRBD and TRBJ reference segments. Analysis was restricted to V-J combinations with a frequency above 0.0001, which covered about 99% of repertoires. The TCS score was defined as the ratio of F50 (clonal expansion) to E x V (chaos), calculated using BLOSUM62-based TCRdist between CDR3 peptides within each V-J. Welch's t-statistics and random forest reduced 514 V-J features to under 15, which were used in a naive Bayes classifier (R e1071). The similarity between thyroid and blood repertoires was quantified using the Morisita-Horn index. The public reads were reprocessed in TCRdb via fastp at Q25 and MiXCR, keeping in-frame beta chains. Entries are consolidated by CDR3 protein sequence, retaining the most common genes and DNA. TCRdb, not the authors, supplied the V and J calls. The sample table contains roughly 100,000 distinct CDR3 sequences; only one count was recorded for about 37% of them. The ten most abundant clones make up 10% of the sample.

Points the paper makes about the study in general: Most expanded thyroid clonotypes (frequency above 0.001) were also detected in blood, suggesting blood repertoires may reflect thyroid immune responses. Sample size was not statistically predetermined, and investigators were not blinded to group allocation. A model built on a 13 V-J signature distinguished ophthalmopathy from stable hyperthyroidism, reaching over 85% sensitivity and 81.08% specificity in cross-validation and 80%/75% in testing. In validation, progression to ophthalmopathy was predicted by the model with 70.59% sensitivity and roughly 76% specificity, a median of approximately 6.5 months before onset.

Between the V and J ends, shortened by 6 bases and 0 bases respectively, the junction contains 4 bases. Sequences DFQATT (CDR1) and SNEGSKA (CDR2) are obtained from the germline V gene (reference sequence). The CDR3 contains 11 residues, cysteine and phenylalanine counted. Only the CDR3 DNA is retained, 33 bases long and in frame from the first base. This clonotype has ten or more counts. Its antigen remains undetermined. The record has no base qualities; no much larger clone is one base away. A patient counted as having stable Graves' hyperthyroidism if no progression to ophthalmopathy occurred over 18 months of follow-up. Hyperthyroidism patients were aged 18 to 65 years and newly diagnosed, with disease duration of less than 2 months. Patients with uncontrolled infections, other autoimmune diseases, pregnancy or lactation were excluded. Diagnoses were established on the basis of clinical symptoms, serum thyroxine and TRAb, thyroid ultrasound, and orbital computed tomography. Total RNA was extracted using Trizol reagent, and RNA quality was assessed on an Agilent 2100 Bioanalyzer.

The sequencing input was peripheral blood or thyroid tissue (not recorded which). The chain is encoded by TRBV20-1 joined to TRBJ2-3; the D gene cannot be named for sure. This TCR was sampled from a woman aged 30 to 39 with Graves' hyperthyroidism. The DNA sequence is as follows: TGCAGTGCCGACAGCACAGATACGCAGTATTTT. The encoded protein is CSADSTDTQYF.